This T cell receptor (beta chain) emerged from a study of cytomegalovirus exposure and HLA in healthy donors. Looking at the study overall: HLA-typed donors contributed around 85 million unique TCRs, which were held in an early data release. Regarding the study as a whole: Of the V segments, some could not be distinguished, including TRBV6-2 and TRBV6-3, and were excluded. The majority of CMV-associated TCR beta chains were reported as apparently HLA-restricted in a later analysis.

Use of 60 Vbeta and 13 Jbeta primers characterized the PCR. Profiled with immunoSEQ multiplex PCR; TCRdb holds only in-frame clones, not every one. The sample holds under 200,000 clones, about 80% seen once. The germline gives CDR1 SGHDT, CDR2 YYEEEE. V gave up 4 bases and J gave up 12 bases; unmatched junction bases: 13. This CDR3 region has 15 residues. On this clone itself: Its antigen is not identified.

Sequenced: PBMCs. This receptor was taken from a man aged 50-60 years in good health and CMV-seropositive. This rearrangement joins TRBV5-6 to TRBJ1-4; 9 nucleotides align to TRBD1. The CDR3 DNA reads TGTGCCAGCAGCCGCAACAGGGGGCCCCTTGTAGAACTGTTTTTT. As protein: CASSRNRGPLVELFF. Variable domain in full (rest from reference TRBV5-6 and TRBJ1-4): DAGVTQSPTHLIKTRGQQVTLRCSPKSGHDTVSWYQQALGQGPQFIFQYYEEEERQRGNFPDRFSGHQFPNYSSELNVNALLLGDSALYLCASSRNRGPLVELFFGSGTQLSVL.